A single sample gave rise to the 18 T cell receptor beta chains below, sequenced in a study of response to subunit inactivated influenza vaccine. TCRdb processed the RT-PCR reads anew with MiXCR; each CDR3 protein has one entry. The data contain around 150,000 distinct CDR3 sequences, approximately 11% of them singletons. This material consisted of non-naive T cells sorted from PBMCs, taken 40 to 50 days after vaccination. Receptors were obtained from a man aged 50 to 60 who received an inactivated influenza vaccine.

The chain is built from TRBV12-3 or TRBV12-4 and TRBJ1-5, with D perhaps TRBD1 (6 bases). Trimming removed 1 base from V and 9 bases from J, with 16 bases in between. This CDR3 spans 15 amino acids. CDR3: CASSLEGTPRVPQHF. CDR3 in DNA: TGTGCCAGCAGTTTAGAGGGGACACCCCGGGTGCCCCAGCATTTT.

This clonotype was seen a handful of times. The chain recombines TRBV27 with TRBJ2-1; perhaps TRBD2 as D (6 bases). There are 16 residues in the CDR3. The V gene's germline CDR1 is MNHEY and CDR2 SMNVEV (reference sequence). Trimming cost V 6 bases and J 7 bases, with 22 bases left between them. CDR3 in amino acids: CASRKSLAVGSNEQFF. As DNA, the CDR3 is TGTGCCAGCAGAAAATCACTAGCAGTTGGTTCGAATGAGCAGTTCTTC.

In this sample, this clonotype turned up a few times. This chain uses TRBV20-1 with TRBJ2-1, with unresolved D. From germline, CDR1 is DFQATT and CDR2 SNEGSKA (reference sequence). Trimming took off 3 bases at V and 6 bases at J, with 15 bases between the two ends. The CDR3 length is 14 residues. The CDR3 spells CSARDPKYRNEQFF. The CDR3 nucleotides read TGCAGTGCTAGGGACCCTAAGTACCGCAATGAGCAGTTCTTC.

This clonotype was seen more than once but under ten times. The rearrangement links TRBV20-1 to TRBJ1-1, with unresolved D. The germline gives CDR1 DFQATT, CDR2 SNEGSKA (reference sequence). The CDR3 covers 11 residues. The CDR3 bases are TGCAGCCTCTTCCGAGGAGCTGAAGCTTTCTTT. Translation: CSLFRGAEAFF.

This clonotype was counted only a few times. The chain employs TRBV6-1 and TRBJ2-3; D gene unclear. The CDR3 runs to 12 residues. CDR1 and CDR2 from the germline V gene are MNHNS and SASEGT. V lost 5 bases, J lost 5 bases, and 8 bases lay in between. In DNA form, the CDR3 reads TGTGCCAGCAGTATCAGCCGAGATACGCAGTATTTT. This translates into CASSISRDTQYF.

With respect to this clonotype: The DNA is omitted, as the CDR3 cannot be located on it reliably, and the CDR3 follows TCRdb's listing. This chain uses TRBV7-5 with TRBJ1-2; the table's D call TRBD1 went unverified against the DNA. TRBV7-5 is a recognized pseudogene. The CDR3 extends over 18 residues, inclusive of both ends. The CDR3 spells CISVSEAQPGPRNYGYTF.

This clonotype turned up a few times. The chain has TRBV5-1 and TRBJ1-6; TRBD1 aligns across 7 bases. V dropped 4 bases and J dropped 5; count of bases not matched to a gene: 6. Per germline, CDR1 SGHRS and CDR2 YFSETQ. The CDR3 sequence is 15 residues long. As DNA, the CDR3 is TGCGCCAGCAGCCGAGAGACAGGGCATAATTCACCCCTCCACTTT. Translation gives CASSRETGHNSPLHF. The complete variable domain, with remaining parts taken from reference TRBV5-1 and TRBJ1-6, reads KAGVTQTPRYLIKTRGQQVTLSCSPISGHRSVSWYQQTPGQGLQFLFEYFSETQRNKGNFPGRFSGRQFSNSRSEMNVSTLELGDSALYLCASSRETGHNSPLHFGNGTRLTVT.

This chain links TRBV12-3 or TRBV12-4 with TRBJ2-2; D is possibly TRBD1 (6 bases). CDR3 size: 12 residues. Trimming removed 6 bases from V and 5 bases from J, with 7 bases in between. In DNA form, the CDR3 reads TGTGCCAGCAGCCAGGGGACCGGGGAGCTGTTTTTT. It encodes CASSQGTGELFF.

This chain joins TRBV14 and TRBJ2-7, with D perhaps assigned TRBD1 or TRBD2 (5 bases each). CDR1 and CDR2 from the germline V gene are SGHDN and FVKESK. The CDR3 length is 14 residues. V dropped 4 bases and J dropped 7 bases, with 17 bases sitting between them. CDR3 protein: CASSPFGGSREQYF. Here the CDR3 DNA reads TGTGCCAGCAGCCCTTTTGGGGGTTCTAGGGAGCAGTACTTC.

This clonotype was seen a handful of times. The V and J genes are TRBV7-2 and TRBJ2-7; D unclear. The CDR3 has 12 amino acids. Germline V gives CDR1 SGHTA, CDR2 FQGNSA. The V and J ends lost 5 bases and 7 bases respectively, with 12 bases between them. Here the CDR3 DNA reads TGTGCCAGCAGCCTAGAGTGGAGTGAGCAGTACTTC. Its translation: CASSLEWSEQYF.

The table lists this clonotype with a few counts. The rearrangement uses TRBV2 and TRBJ1-1; D not certain. CDR1 is SNHLY, CDR2 FYNNEI, per germline. The V end lost 1 base, the J end lost 2 bases, and 8 bases lay between the germline ends. There are 14 residues in the CDR3. The CDR3 protein is CASSEEKFNTEAFF. The CDR3 coding sequence is TGTGCCAGCAGTGAAGAGAAATTTAACACTGAAGCTTTCTTT.

Only a few counts were recorded for this clonotype. V is TRBV20-1 and J is TRBJ2-1; 9 bases map to TRBD2. The V gene's germline CDR1 is DFQATT and CDR2 SNEGSKA (reference sequence). The CDR3 totals 18 residues. V was pared by 1 base and J by 0 bases, with 10 bases of the junction left unmatched. In DNA form, the CDR3 reads TGCAGTGCTAGAGGGAATGCGGCTAGCGGGGACTCCTACAATGAGCAGTTCTTC. It specifies CSARGNAASGDSYNEQFF.

This clonotype was observed a handful of times. The genes are TRBV27 and TRBJ1-6, with TRBD1 matching 7 bases. CDR1 is MNHEY, CDR2 SMNVEV, per germline (reference sequence). The CDR3 is made up of 15 amino acids. The ends lost 6 bases at V and 6 bases at J; junction bases unmatched: 8. The CDR3 DNA reads as TGTGCCAGCAGAACCACAGGGGTGGGTAATTCACCCCTCCACTTT. Residues: CASRTTGVGNSPLHF.

This clonotype was counted only a few times. CDR3 coding DNA: TGTGCCAGCAGTTACGGGGCGGCCTCTAGCACAGATACGCAGTATTTT. It codes for CASSYGAASSTDTQYF. The chain uses TRBV6-2 or TRBV6-3 and TRBJ2-3; the D gene is possibly TRBD1 (5 bases). CDR3 size: 16 residues. The germline V gene encodes CDR1 MNHEY and CDR2 SVGEGT. Deletions cut 2 bases from V and 0 bases from J, with 12 bases between.

This clonotype has a handful of counts. The genes are TRBV14 and TRBJ2-7; weak D call: TRBD2 (5 bases). The germline V gene encodes CDR1 SGHDN and CDR2 FVKESK. CDR3 length: 18 residues. Deletions cut 5 bases from V and 0 bases from J, with 23 bases between. For the CDR3, the DNA is TGTGCCAGCAGCACCACACCTCTACTAGGCCGAAGCTCCTACGAGCAGTACTTC. Protein sequence: CASSTTPLLGRSSYEQYF.

This clonotype was picked up many times. V and J are TRBV12-3 or TRBV12-4 and TRBJ2-1; D call uncertain. The CDR3 length is 12 residues. V was shortened by 5 bases and J by 6 bases, with 8 bases between the two germline ends. For the CDR3, the DNA is TGTGCCAGCAGTCCGGGCCTCAATGAGCAGTTCTTC. It codes for CASSPGLNEQFF.

This clonotype showed up just a few times. The chain links TRBV10-1 to TRBJ2-3; 8 nucleotides match TRBD2. CDR1 and CDR2 (germline): WNHNN, SYGVQD (reference sequence). Trimming at V came to 3 bases and at J to 0 bases, leaving 8 bases not matched to a gene. The CDR3 runs to 17 residues. Here the CDR3 DNA reads TGCGCCAGCAGTGATGCGGGAGGACGGGTAAGCACAGATACGCAGTATTTT. It codes for CASSDAGGRVSTDTQYF.

This clonotype was seen only a few times. V and J are TRBV3-1 and TRBJ2-3, with 8 bases lining up with TRBD2. The CDR3 covers 14 residues. V was clipped by 6 bases and J by 2 bases; unmatched bases: 4. The V gene's germline CDR1 is LGHDT and CDR2 YNNKEL (reference sequence). CDR3 coding DNA: TGTGCCAGCAGGACAGCGGGGGCCACAGATACGCAGTATTTT. It yields the protein CASRTAGATDTQYF.